This T cell receptor beta chain stems from a study of blood T cell repertoires in COVID-19 (dated by TCRdb to the early 2020s). Regarding the complete study: Samples covering the acute and convalescent phases of COVID-19 were provided by collaborators in the United States, Italy and Spain. The material from the prospective study consisted of cDNA or gDNA derived from T cells, B-cell-depleted T cells, or PBMCs. The dataset comprised deeply sampled blood TCRbeta repertoires from subjects exposed to, actively infected with, or recovered from COVID-19. The repertoires were released in a freely available public database intended as a resource for research on the immune response to SARS-CoV-2. The samples were drawn from two sources: the first 160 participants of the ongoing ImmuneRACE study, and 1,200 or so subjects contributed by 6 global collaborators. The sample metadata nearly always contained a de-identified subject ID, COVID-19 status, age in years and sex. Where HLA class I and class II types were available, the types were taken from metadata supplied by the sample provider, not from assay-based typing. What the authors observed across the whole study: Clinical and demographic metadata were provided uncurated, with the amount varying by source and participant.

TCRbeta CDR3 regions were amplified from genomic DNA using the immunoSEQ Assay, a bias-controlled multiplex PCR. The paper's data handling went like this. Within the assay, amplification of reference gene primers was used to estimate how many nucleated cells each sample contained. To quantify the absolute abundance of each unique TCRbeta CDR3 rearrangement, sequence reads were collapsed and filtered. For each sample, productive Simpson clonality was calculated as the square root of Simpson's diversity index over productive rearrangements. TCRdb provides this immuneACCESS table in a form limited to in-frame rearrangements. Some clones are lacking; in checked studies, under half of them reflect an unresolved V gene, and why the rest are absent is not known. V and J calls and clone size follow that table, whereas D and trimming were derived from the DNA. The sample table records 250,000 or so clones; 80% to 90% of these occur just once. Of the sample, over 7.5% falls within the top ten clones.

The CDR3 spans 12 residues, from the cysteine through the phenylalanine. Only the CDR3 DNA stays, 36 bases, in frame from base 1. The germline V gene (reference sequence) provides CDR1 SGHKS and CDR2 YYEKEE. V and J lose 2 bases and 5 bases, and a span of 6 bases separates them. Participants in the prospective study were enrolled through a virtual design, were aged roughly 18 to 100 years, and lived in approximately 25 United States geographic areas. In the prospective study, participants were assigned to cohorts based on the clinical history participants reported in a screening survey and a study questionnaire. For ImmuneRACE Cohort 3, a participant was defined as recovered based on two consecutive negative NP/OP PCR tests, clearance by a healthcare professional, or resolution of symptoms. In the prospective study, mobile phlebotomists collected whole blood, serum and a nasopharyngeal or oropharyngeal swab from each participant. Participants in the prospective study had the option to provide additional blood draws and questionnaires over a roughly 2-month period. Before DNA extraction, blood samples from the prospective study were shipped at room temperature or frozen.

A remark on this clone: Its recognized antigen is unknown. No qualities accompany the bases; no much larger clone lies one base away.

Here the chain combines TRBV5-5 and TRBJ2-3; no D gene is confidently identified. This clonotype was obtained from a middle-aged man who had recovered from COVID-19. The specimen sequenced was PBMCs or T cells enriched from blood (not recorded which). The CDR3 has the sequence CASSFSVDTQYF. At the DNA level, the sequence is TGTGCCAGCAGCTTTTCGGTAGATACGCAGTATTTT.